This TCR beta chain was obtained from a study of high-grade serous ovarian cancer treatment subgroups. Study background: Mean per sample: approximately 14,000 reads, just under 7,500 unique TCR beta rearrangements.

The CDR3 is made up of 16 amino acids. Germline CDR1 reads KGHSH; CDR2 reads LQKENI. Trimming shortened V by 3 bases and J by 0 bases, and 12 bases separated the two germline ends. Tumor tissue was taken before any definitive surgery or chemotherapy was given. Profiling relied on immunoSEQ multiplex PCR, and the TCRdb table lists in-frame clones only, not all of them. The data hold 2,000 to 2,500 clones, with roughly 80% observed a single time. As for this clone: The target antigen is unknown.

General observations from the study: The analyses considered CDR3 and ignored CDR1 and CDR2. Same-patient tumor repertoires overlapped at about 0.11 to 0.85; different patients barely overlapped. Without spatial data, bulk sequencing limits insight into HGSC tumor diversity.

Sequenced: tumor tissue. The chain is built from TRBV18 and TRBJ1-5; the D gene is possibly TRBD1 (5 bases). This receptor was obtained from a human donor with high-grade serous ovarian cancer. CDR3 nucleotide sequence: TGTGCCAGCTCACCGATGGGACCGTATAGCAATCAGCCCCAGCATTTT. This translates into CASSPMGPYSNQPQHF. The entire variable domain, with the rest obtained from reference TRBV18 and TRBJ1-5, is as follows: NAGVMQNPRHLVRRRGQEARLRCSPMKGHSHVYWYRQLPEEGLKFMVYLQKENIIDESGMPKERFSAEFPKEGPSILRIQQVVRGDSAAYFCASSPMGPYSNQPQHFGDGTRLSIL.